This entry concerns a single T cell receptor beta chain. Its target is unknown. Produced via immunoSEQ multiplex PCR; TCRdb's table is partial and in-frame only. The table has 98,000 or so clones, over 75% seen once. The data were taken from a study of cytomegalovirus exposure and HLA in healthy donors. Findings and limits, study-wide: Through in vitro validation, a few CMV-associated chains were shown to be specific for CMV antigens. A classifier reportedly called cytomegalovirus status with high sensitivity and specificity.

The germline gives CDR1 MNHEY, CDR2 SMNVEV (reference sequence). CDR3 size: 13 residues. V lost 10 bases, J lost 1 base, and 12 bases lay in between. The TCR originated in a woman aged 18-29 years in good health and CMV-seronegative. V and J are TRBV27 and TRBJ2-3, with a possible D match to TRBD1 (6 bases). Sequencing was carried out using PBMCs. The CDR3 loop is CATSWTGTDTQYF. The CDR3 DNA reads TGTGCCACCTCCTGGACAGGCACAGATACGCAGTATTTT.